Sequencing of this T cell receptor beta chain was carried out in a study of vaccination effects on CD4 cells after COVID-19. Study-wide context: Every participant took two doses of the BNT162b2 or mRNA-1273 vaccine.

Between the trimmed V and J ends, which lost 6 bases and 0 bases, there was a span of 11 bases. The germline CDR1 and CDR2 sequences are SNHLY and FYNNEI. CDR3 length equals 15 residues. Study-wide results and limits: Convalescent patients were few in the study, and early post-infection timepoints were absent. Marked clonal contraction was seen late after vaccination (in both infection- and vaccine-induced clones).

This clone was detected a few times. No antigen is known for it. Within the ViraFEST assay, antigen-specific CD4+ T cells underwent expansion with viral peptide pools prior to sequencing. A 10-day culture period preceded the isolation of CD4+ T cells. Here immunoSEQ multiplex PCR was the method, and the copy in TCRdb shows in-frame clones only, minus some. The data hold tens of thousands of clones, with roughly 76% observed a single time. The input for sequencing was CD4+ T cells from PBMCs cultured with HCoV-229E spike peptides, taken before COVID-19 vaccination. The genes are TRBV2 and TRBJ2-2, with D perhaps given as TRBD1 or TRBD2 (5 bases each). The TCR comes from a human donor who received a COVID-19 vaccine. CDR3 sequence (DNA): TGTGCCAGCAGGGGGCTGGGGGCGAACACCGGGGAGCTGTTTTTT. Its translation: CASRGLGANTGELFF.